This is a list of T cell receptor beta chains from one sample in a study of blood T cell repertoires in COVID-19. The protocol was immunoSEQ multiplex PCR, while the TCRdb copy is restricted to in-frame clones and leaves out a portion. The sample records fewer than 60,000 clones, 75% to 90% being singletons. Sequencing was done on a sample of peripheral blood. The receptors shown here come from a man aged 60 to 75 with acute or convalescent COVID-19. The CDR3 runs from the conserved cysteine through the conserved F or W. A D gene is named only where the DNA matches it firmly. Not all rows give a size; the values are once, few, many and, for expanded clones, a class.

d_call j_call v_call clone_size cdr3_aa
- TRBJ1-6 TRBV2 - CASSEAPGKAGSPLHF
TRBD1 TRBJ2-7 TRBV28 - CATYPRTGFREQYF
- TRBJ1-4 TRBV6-5 - CASSYFRDRGKLFF
- TRBJ1-1 TRBV28 - CASSLSRGLGAFF
TRBD2 TRBJ2-2 TRBV6-5 - CASSPSGANTGELFF
TRBD1 TRBJ1-5 TRBV19 few CASARDRGNFNQPQHF
TRBD1 TRBJ2-2 TRBV11-3 - CASSPGQGSTGELFF
- TRBJ1-1 TRBV18 - CASSPEGKPEAFF
TRBD1 TRBJ1-2 TRBV28 - CASSLGPGQGLYGYTF
- TRBJ1-1 TRBV10-3 - CATQGTDSNTEAFF
- TRBJ2-1 TRBV5-1 once CATATGTLNEQFF
- TRBJ2-1 TRBV24-1 - CATAGNSYNEQFF
TRBD2 TRBJ2-3 TRBV30 - CAFTLAGVATQYF
- TRBJ2-7 TRBV5-1 - CASSPGVARLYEQYF
TRBD1 TRBJ2-5 TRBV4-1 - CASSQGNLRGRRETQYF
- TRBJ1-3 TRBV27 - CASSLMGRGPGNTIYF
- TRBJ1-2 TRBV9 - CASSLSGGRDGYTF
TRBD2 TRBJ2-5 TRBV9 - CASTPGGLAGPETQYF
TRBD2 TRBJ2-7 TRBV28 - CASSLRRLAGYEQYF
- TRBJ2-1 TRBV21-1 - CASSKMGSYNEQFF
- TRBJ2-5 TRBV12-3/TRBV12-4 - CASSFLAGETQYF
- TRBJ2-7 TRBV11-2 - CASSLRGRGGYEQYF
TRBD2 TRBJ2-3 TRBV5-1 - CASSLKVAGGPDTQYF
TRBD1 TRBJ2-5 TRBV19 - CASRTGGGKTQYF
- TRBJ2-5 TRBV12-3/TRBV12-4 - CASSAGQQETQYF
TRBD2 TRBJ2-7 TRBV7-3 - CASSSSGSYEQYF
TRBD1 TRBJ1-2 TRBV4-1 - CASSQPGQGASGYTF
TRBD1 TRBJ1-2 TRBV19 - CASSSSGTGDYGYTF
TRBD2 TRBJ2-7 TRBV5-4 - CASSPAGLAGFYEQYF
- TRBJ2-2 TRBV7-3 - CASSLLGVTGELFF
- TRBJ2-7 TRBV28 - CASSSGHHFYEQYF
- TRBJ1-1 TRBV10-3 - CAMGRVVTEAFF
- TRBJ1-6 TRBV27 - CASSPRAGVNNSPLHF
- TRBJ1-5 TRBV7-9 once CASAGGDRSNQPQHF
- TRBJ2-1 TRBV7-2 - CASSFDFSSYNEQFF
TRBD1 TRBJ2-7 TRBV6-5 - CASSRTGTSYEQYF
- TRBJ1-2 TRBV3-1/TRBV3-2 - CASRPGAGYYGYTF
- TRBJ1-4 TRBV30 - CAWKGRQGSYEKLFF
- TRBJ2-3 TRBV10-3 once CAISQGLQGDTQYF
- TRBJ1-3 TRBV7-9 - CASSLSGRNTIYF
- TRBJ2-7 TRBV7-9 - CASSPQIGLTYEQYF
- TRBJ2-7 TRBV19 once CASTPSGPGEQYF
- TRBJ1-2 TRBV28 - CASSLYGGAINGYTF
TRBD2 TRBJ2-1 TRBV3-1/TRBV3-2 - CASSQNSGRINNEQFF
- TRBJ2-1 TRBV5-1 once CASSPSIAGSNEQFF
- TRBJ1-1 TRBV9 - CASSVGGGGNTEAFF
TRBD1 TRBJ2-7 TRBV10-3 - CAIRGTGYPYEQYF
- TRBJ1-4 TRBV18 - CASSPGQNEKLFF
- TRBJ2-3 TRBV12-3/TRBV12-4 - CASSLSIADTQYF
- TRBJ2-3 TRBV6-5 - CASSYSTAGSDTQYF
- TRBJ1-2 TRBV3-1/TRBV3-2 - CASSLGQPYYGYTF
TRBD1 TRBJ1-2 TRBV2 few CARGQGSLNYGYTF
TRBD2 TRBJ2-7 TRBV19 - CASSIADSGRRYEQYF
- TRBJ2-3 TRBV24-1 few CATSMTAQLTDTQYF